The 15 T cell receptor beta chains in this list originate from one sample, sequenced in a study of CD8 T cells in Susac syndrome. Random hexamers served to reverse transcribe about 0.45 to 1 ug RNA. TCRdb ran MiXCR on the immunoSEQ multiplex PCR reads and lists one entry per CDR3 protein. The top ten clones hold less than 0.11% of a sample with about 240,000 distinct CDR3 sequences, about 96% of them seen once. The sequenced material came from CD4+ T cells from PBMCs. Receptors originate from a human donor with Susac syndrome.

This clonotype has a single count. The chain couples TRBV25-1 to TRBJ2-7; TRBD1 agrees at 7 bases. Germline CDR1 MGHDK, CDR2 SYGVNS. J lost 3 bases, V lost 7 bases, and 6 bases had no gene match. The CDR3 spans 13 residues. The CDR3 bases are TGTGCCAGCACCCGGGACAGTCGCTACGAGCAGTACTTC. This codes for CASTRDSRYEQYF.

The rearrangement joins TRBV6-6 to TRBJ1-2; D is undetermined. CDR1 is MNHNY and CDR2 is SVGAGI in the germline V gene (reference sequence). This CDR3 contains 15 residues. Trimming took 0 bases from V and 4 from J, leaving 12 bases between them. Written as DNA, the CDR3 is TGTGCCAGCAGTTACTCGTTTGGCAGCTCCTATGGCTACACCTTC. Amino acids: CASSYSFGSSYGYTF.

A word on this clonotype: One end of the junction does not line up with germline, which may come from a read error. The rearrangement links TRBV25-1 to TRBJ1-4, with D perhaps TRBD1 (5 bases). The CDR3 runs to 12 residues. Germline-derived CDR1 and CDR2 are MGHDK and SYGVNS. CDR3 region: CAGSGAGEKLFF. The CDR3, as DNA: TGTGCCGGCAGTGGGGCAGGTGAAAAACTGTTTTTT.

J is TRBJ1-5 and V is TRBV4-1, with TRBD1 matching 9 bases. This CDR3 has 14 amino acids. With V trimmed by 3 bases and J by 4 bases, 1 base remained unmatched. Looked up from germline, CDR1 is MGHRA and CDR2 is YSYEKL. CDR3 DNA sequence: TGCGCCAGCAGCCAGACAGGGGGGAATCAGCCCCAGCATTTT. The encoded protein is CASSQTGGNQPQHF.

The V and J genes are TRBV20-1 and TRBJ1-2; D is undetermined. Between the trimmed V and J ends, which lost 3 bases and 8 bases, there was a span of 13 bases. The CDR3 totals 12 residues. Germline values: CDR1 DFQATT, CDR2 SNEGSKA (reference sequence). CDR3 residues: CSASGSPEGYTF. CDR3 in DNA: TGCAGTGCTAGTGGCAGCCCCGAGGGCTACACCTTC.

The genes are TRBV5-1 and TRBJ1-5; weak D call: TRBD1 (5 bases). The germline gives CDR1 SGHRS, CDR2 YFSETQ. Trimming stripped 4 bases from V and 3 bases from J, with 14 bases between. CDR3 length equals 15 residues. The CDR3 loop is CASSLPRGDNQPQHF. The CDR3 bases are TGCGCCAGCAGCCTTCCTAGAGGGGACAATCAGCCCCAGCATTTT.

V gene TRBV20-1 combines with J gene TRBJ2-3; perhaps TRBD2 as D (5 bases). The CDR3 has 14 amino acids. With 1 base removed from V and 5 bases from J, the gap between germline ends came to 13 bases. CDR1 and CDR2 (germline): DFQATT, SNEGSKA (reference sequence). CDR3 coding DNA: TGCAGTGCTAGAGGAATGTGGGCGGGAGATACGCAGTATTTT. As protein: CSARGMWAGDTQYF.

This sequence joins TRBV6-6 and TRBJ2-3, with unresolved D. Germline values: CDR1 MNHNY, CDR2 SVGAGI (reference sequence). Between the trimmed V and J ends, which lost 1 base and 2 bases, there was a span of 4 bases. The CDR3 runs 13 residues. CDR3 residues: CASSYYYTDTQYF. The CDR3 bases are TGTGCCAGCAGTTACTACTACACAGATACGCAGTATTTT.

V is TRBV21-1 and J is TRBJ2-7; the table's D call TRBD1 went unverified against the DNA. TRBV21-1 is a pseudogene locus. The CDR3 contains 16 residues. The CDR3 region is CASSKVPTEHSYEQYF. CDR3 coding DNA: TGTGCCAGCAGCAAAGTGCCGACAGAGCACTCCTACGAGCAGTACTTC.

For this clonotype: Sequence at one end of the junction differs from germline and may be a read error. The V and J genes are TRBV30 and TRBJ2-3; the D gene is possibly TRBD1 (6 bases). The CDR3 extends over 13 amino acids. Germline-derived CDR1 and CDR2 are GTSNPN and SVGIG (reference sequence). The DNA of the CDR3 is TGTGTCTGGAGTCCCCAGGGGACAGATACGCAGTATTTT. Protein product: CVWSPQGTDTQYF.

The CDR3 here is CASSFSGGSSDTQYF. In DNA, the CDR3 is TGTGCCAGCAGTTTCTCCGGCGGGAGTTCAGATACGCAGTATTTT. This chain uses TRBV12-3 or TRBV12-4 with TRBJ2-3, with 7 positions matching TRBD2. Trimming took 3 bases from V and 4 from J; bases not matched to a gene: 7. This CDR3 has 15 residues.

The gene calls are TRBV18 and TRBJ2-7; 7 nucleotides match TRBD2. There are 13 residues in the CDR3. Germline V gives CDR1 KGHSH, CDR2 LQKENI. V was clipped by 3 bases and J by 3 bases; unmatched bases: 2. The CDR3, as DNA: TGTGCCAGCTCACCTATAGCGGGCTACGAGCAGTACTTC. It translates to CASSPIAGYEQYF.

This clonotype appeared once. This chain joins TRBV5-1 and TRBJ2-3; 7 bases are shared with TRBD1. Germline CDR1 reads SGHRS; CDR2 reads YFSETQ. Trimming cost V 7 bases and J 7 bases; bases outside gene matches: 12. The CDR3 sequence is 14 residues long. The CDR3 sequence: CASFKGTEGNTQYF. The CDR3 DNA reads TGCGCCAGCTTCAAAGGGACAGAAGGAAATACGCAGTATTTT.

The CDR3 sequence: CASSHLRNGYTF. The CDR3, as DNA: TGTGCCAGCAGCCATTTAAGAAATGGCTACACCTTC. The V call is TRBV14, the J call TRBJ1-2; D remains unclear. From germline, CDR1 is SGHDN and CDR2 FVKESK. V dropped 3 bases and J dropped 6 bases, with 8 bases sitting between them. The CDR3 totals 12 residues. The variable domain in full, completed from reference TRBV14 and TRBJ1-2, reads EAGVTQFPSHSVIEKGQTVTLRCDPISGHDNLYWYRRVMGKEIKFLLHFVKESKQDESGMPNNRFLAERTGGTYSTLKVQPAELEDSGVYFCASSHLRNGYTFGSGTRLTVV.

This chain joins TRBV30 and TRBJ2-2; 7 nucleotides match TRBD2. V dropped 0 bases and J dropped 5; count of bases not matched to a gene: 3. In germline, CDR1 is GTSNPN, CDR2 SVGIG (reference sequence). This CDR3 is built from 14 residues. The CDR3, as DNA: TGTGCCTGGAGTGTACGCGGGGGTACCGGGGAGCTGTTTTTT. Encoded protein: CAWSVRGGTGELFF.